These 27 T cell receptor beta chains were all obtained from the same sample, sequenced in a study of T cells in Graves' hyperthyroidism and ophthalmopathy. The source material, RNA transcripts, was used to amplify TCR beta CDR3 regions. First-round RT-PCR of the TCR CDR3 relied on the HTBI primer set. TCRdb fed the multiplex PCR reads into MiXCR, producing one record per CDR3 protein. The profile shows roughly 500,000 distinct CDR3 sequences, 15% to 20% of them singletons. Sequencing was carried out using blood. The receptors were gathered from a woman aged 25 to 39 with Graves' ophthalmopathy.

The chain links TRBV6-1 to TRBJ2-7; D not resolved. The V end was cut by 7 bases, the J end by 2 bases, with 15 bases between. CDR3 length equals 14 residues. Germline V gives CDR1 MNHNS, CDR2 SASEGT. The CDR3 sequence is CASNKDEPPYEQYF. DNA for the CDR3: TGTGCCAGCAACAAGGACGAACCCCCCTACGAGCAGTACTTC.

This clonotype came up many times. This sequence joins TRBV11-2 and TRBJ1-3, with no clear D. Germline CDR1 and CDR2: SGHAT and FQNNGV. The CDR3 has 12 residues. V dropped 2 bases and J dropped 6 bases, with 5 bases sitting between them. CDR3 nucleotide sequence: TGTGCCAGCAGCTTAAGTGTAAACACCATATATTTT. It translates to CASSLSVNTIYF.

This clonotype was observed a handful of times. This chain connects TRBV20-1 to TRBJ2-7; 8 bases agree with TRBD2. Germline V gene data show CDR1 as DFQATT and CDR2 as SNEGSKA (reference sequence). The CDR3 totals 14 residues. The V gene end was trimmed by 0 bases and the J gene end by 7 bases; junction bases not matched to a gene: 8. The CDR3, as DNA: TGCAGTGCTAGAGATTGGCGGGGGGCGGGGGAGCAGTACTTC. Protein product: CSARDWRGAGEQYF.

This clonotype has a handful of counts. The chain employs TRBV19 and TRBJ2-3; 7 nucleotides agree with TRBD1. Germline V gene data show CDR1 as LNHDA and CDR2 as SQIVND (reference sequence). The CDR3 consists of 14 residues. The J segment lost 2 bases and the V segment lost 5 bases, leaving 4 bases of the junction unmatched. The CDR3 DNA is TGTGCCAGTAGTTTACAGGGGATCACAGATACGCAGTATTTT. Translating gives CASSLQGITDTQYF.

This clonotype was seen repeatedly, ten times or more. The rearrangement links TRBV12-3 or TRBV12-4 to TRBJ2-2; D is possibly TRBD2 (5 bases). Trimming left V 2 bases short and J 6 bases short, with 10 bases between. This CDR3 contains 14 residues. CDR3 amino acids: CASSLTGLSGELFF. The CDR3 coding sequence is TGTGCCAGCAGTTTAACGGGGTTGTCCGGGGAGCTGTTTTTT.

The chain joins TRBV3-1 to TRBJ2-2; D might be TRBD2 (7 bases). Germline loops: CDR1 LGHDT, CDR2 YNNKEL (reference sequence). The V gene lost 1 base and the J gene lost 5 bases, with 14 bases spanning the gap. The CDR3 spans 16 residues. The CDR3 reads CASSQVGGARTGELFF. DNA of the CDR3: TGTGCCAGCAGCCAAGTAGGGGGGGCCAGGACCGGGGAGCTGTTTTTT.

In this sample, this clonotype turned up many times. This CDR3 is CSANNLAGEQFF. The CDR3 DNA reads as TGCAGTGCTAACAACCTAGCCGGTGAGCAGTTCTTC. V gene TRBV20-1 combines with J gene TRBJ2-1, with D maybe TRBD2 (5 bases). Germline V gene data show CDR1 as DFQATT and CDR2 as SNEGSKA (reference sequence). Trimming stripped 4 bases from V and 9 bases from J, with 13 bases between. This CDR3 comprises 12 residues.

This chain links TRBV19 with TRBJ2-7; TRBD1 aligns across 10 bases. Germline trimming cut 8 bases from V and 6 bases from J; bases unmatched to any gene: 13. CDR1 LNHDA and CDR2 SQIVND come from the germline V gene (reference sequence). This CDR3 has 15 amino acids. The CDR3 spells CASRGYDRGLGEQYF. In DNA form, the CDR3 reads TGTGCCAGTCGGGGGTACGACAGGGGGCTGGGCGAGCAGTACTTC.

The genes are TRBV10-3 and TRBJ1-4, with D uncertain. The germline V and J ends were trimmed by 2 bases and 0 bases, with 4 bases remaining between them. Germline loops: CDR1 ENHRY, CDR2 SYGVKD. CDR3 size: 14 residues. The CDR3 coding sequence is TGTGCCATCAGTGAGGCGGCAACTAATGAAAAACTGTTTTTT. It codes for CAISEAATNEKLFF.

This clonotype was found many times. The chain links TRBV5-1 to TRBJ2-1; D is perhaps TRBD2 (6 bases). Trimming took off 4 bases at V and 0 bases at J, with 14 bases between the two ends. This CDR3 spans 16 amino acids. The germline gives CDR1 SGHRS, CDR2 YFSETQ. In DNA form, the CDR3 reads TGCGCCAGCAGCGGGGGGATGGATCGCTCCTACAATGAGCAGTTCTTC. Its protein is CASSGGMDRSYNEQFF.

The V gene is TRBV3-1, the J gene TRBJ2-1; TRBD2 aligns across 9 bases. The V segment lost 5 bases and the J segment 9 bases; nucleotides outside the gene matches: 8. This CDR3 spans 14 amino acids. In germline, CDR1 is LGHDT, CDR2 YNNKEL (reference sequence). CDR3 DNA sequence: TGTGCCAGCAGCTCTCGGACTAGCGAGAGTGAGCAGTTCTTC. It codes for CASSSRTSESEQFF.

On this clonotype: This sequence may be a read error, since a much larger clone differs from it by one base. The rearrangement joins TRBV6-1 to TRBJ2-2, with 11 bases lining up with TRBD2. This CDR3 is built from 16 residues. The V and J ends lost 7 bases and 7 bases, in that order; junction bases with no gene match: 11. The germline V gene has CDR1 MNHNS and CDR2 SASEGT. The CDR3 coding sequence is TGTGCCAGCATTTTACATACTAGCGGGAGAGTCGGGGAGCTGTTTTTT. This translates into CASILHTSGRVGELFF.

This clonotype appeared a few times. The chain couples TRBV29-1 to TRBJ1-1, with D possibly matching TRBD1 (6 bases). V was cut by 7 bases and J by 11 bases, with 17 bases left in between. Germline V gene data show CDR1 as SQVTM and CDR2 as ANQGSEA. The CDR3 is 11 amino acids. The CDR3 DNA follows: TGCAGCGGAAAAACAGGGTATAACGCTTTCTTT. The encoded protein is CSGKTGYNAFF.

CDR3 amino acids: CAISKDRDEGYTF. In DNA, the CDR3 is TGTGCCATCAGTAAGGACAGGGATGAGGGCTACACCTTC. This rearrangement joins TRBV10-3 to TRBJ1-2; 8 nucleotides align to TRBD1. Germline CDR1 is ENHRY and CDR2 is SYGVKD. The CDR3 sequence is 13 residues long. Germline trimming cut 5 bases from V and 8 bases from J; bases unmatched to any gene: 7.

This clonotype was seen a handful of times. The rearrangement links TRBV6-2 or TRBV6-3 to TRBJ1-2, with D unclear. The CDR3 is 16 amino acids. Germline lookup yields CDR1 MNHEY and CDR2 SVGEGT. The V end lost 5 bases, the J end lost 2 bases, and 18 bases lay between the germline ends. The DNA for the CDR3 is TGTGCCAGCAGTAAACCTCGGGAGGGTAACAACTATGGCTACACCTTC. It encodes CASSKPREGNNYGYTF.

The chain combines TRBV4-3 with TRBJ1-4, with D hard to call. The CDR3 is 14 amino acids. Between the trimmed V and J ends, which lost 0 bases and 4 bases, there was a span of 6 bases. Germline-derived CDR1 and CDR2 are LGHNA and YSLEER. The chain's CDR3 is CASSQDLNNEKLFF. CDR3 in DNA: TGCGCCAGCAGCCAAGATCTGAATAATGAAAAACTGTTTTTT.

The sample holds a few counts of this clonotype. CDR3 protein: CSVGSDPSYEQYF. The DNA for the CDR3 is TGCAGTGTCGGAAGCGACCCCTCCTACGAGCAGTACTTC. The chain uses TRBV20-1 and TRBJ2-7; D is unclear. CDR1 DFQATT and CDR2 SNEGSKA come from the germline V gene (reference sequence). Trimming took 7 bases from V and 0 from J, leaving 13 bases between them. The CDR3 extends over 13 amino acids.

In this sample, this clonotype turned up many times. The V and J genes are TRBV7-2 and TRBJ2-7; D not certain. Trimming removed 0 bases at V and 2 bases at J, with 8 bases between. The CDR3 is 14 amino acids. The V gene's germline CDR1 is SGHTA and CDR2 FQGNSA. CDR3 protein: CASSLARSTYEQYF. The CDR3 DNA sequence: TGTGCCAGCAGCTTAGCGCGGTCCACCTACGAGCAGTACTTC.

On this clonotype: This may be a read error: a much more frequent sequence differs by one nucleotide. The V and J genes are TRBV18 and TRBJ2-5; no firm D call. Germline V CDR1 and CDR2: KGHSH, LQKENI. This CDR3 is built from 13 residues. The CDR3, as DNA: TGTGCCAGCTCTAACCCTTATGGAGAGGCCCAGTACTTC. Translating it yields CASSNPYGEAQYF. The variable domain in full, completed from reference TRBV18 and TRBJ2-5, reads NAGVMQNPRHLVRRRGQEARLRCSPMKGHSHVYWYRQLPEEGLKFMVYLQKENIIDESGMPKERFSAEFPKEGPSILRIQQVVRGDSAAYFCASSNPYGEAQYFGPGTRLLVL.

Many counts were recorded for this clonotype. Sequence at one end of the junction differs from germline and may be a read error. The chain links TRBV2 to TRBJ2-5, with a possible D match to TRBD1 (6 bases). This CDR3 has 15 residues. Germline loops: CDR1 SNHLY, CDR2 FYNNEI. The CDR3 DNA sequence: TGTGCCAGCAGCGAAGTACAGGGAACTGAGGAGACCCAGTACTTC. Its translation: CASSEVQGTEETQYF.

This clonotype was counted many times. The chain joins TRBV7-3 to TRBJ2-1; 7 nucleotides match TRBD2. The V gene's germline CDR1 is SGHTA and CDR2 FQGTGA. This CDR3 contains 14 residues. Unmatched junction bases numbered 8, after V lost 4 bases and J lost 8 bases. CDR3 DNA: TGTGCCAGCAGCTCTGGACTAGTCGGCGATGAGCAGTTCTTC. This codes for CASSSGLVGDEQFF.

This clonotype came up many times. The chain recombines TRBV20-1 with TRBJ2-3; 13 bases line up with TRBD2. CDR3 length equals 15 residues. The V gene end was trimmed by 5 bases and the J gene end by 1 base; junction bases not matched to a gene: 3. Germline CDR1 is DFQATT and CDR2 is SNEGSKA (reference sequence). In DNA form, the CDR3 reads TGCAGTGCTGGACTAGCGGGAGTTGGCACAGATACGCAGTATTTT. Protein product: CSAGLAGVGTDTQYF.

This clonotype occurred many times. The CDR3 reads CAWSVKGSEKLFF. For the CDR3, the DNA is TGTGCCTGGAGTGTTAAGGGATCCGAAAAACTGTTTTTT. V is TRBV30 and J is TRBJ1-4; D unresolved. Trimming pared 0 bases from V and 8 bases from J, leaving 10 bases between. Per the germline V gene, CDR1 is GTSNPN and CDR2 is SVGIG (reference sequence). This CDR3 has 13 amino acids.

The chain carries TRBV7-9 and TRBJ2-5; 8 bases are shared with TRBD1. The length of the CDR3 is 15 residues. The V segment lost 4 bases and the J segment 3 bases; nucleotides outside the gene matches: 7. Germline CDR1 is SEHNR and CDR2 is FQNEAQ (reference sequence). CDR3 coding DNA: TGTGCCAGCAGCTCCCGGGACAGGATGGAAGAGACCCAGTACTTC. This sequence encodes CASSSRDRMEETQYF.

As for this clonotype: A read error may produce the germline difference seen at one junction end. V and J are TRBV5-5 and TRBJ1-5; D uncertain. Germline CDR1 is SGHKS and CDR2 is YYEKEE (reference sequence). The CDR3 runs 15 residues. For the CDR3, the DNA is TGCGCCAGCAGCTTACCGGTTCGGGGTCTTGAGCCCCAGCATTTT. This gives the protein CASSLPVRGLEPQHF.

This clonotype has just a few counts. The chain couples TRBV20-1 to TRBJ2-1, with 10 bases lining up with TRBD2. The CDR3 is 16 residues long. Looked up from germline, CDR1 is DFQATT and CDR2 is SNEGSKA (reference sequence). Unmatched junction bases numbered 4, after V lost 0 bases and J lost 2 bases. CDR3 DNA: TGCAGTGCTAGAGATCTAGCGGGAGACCCCTACAATGAGCAGTTCTTC. It specifies CSARDLAGDPYNEQFF.

This clonotype has at least ten counts. This rearrangement joins TRBV11-2 to TRBJ1-1, with D possibly TRBD1 on 5 matching bases. CDR3 length: 15 amino acids. V lost 2 bases and J lost 6, with 16 bases in between. Germline-derived CDR1 and CDR2 are SGHAT and FQNNGV. The CDR3 DNA follows: TGTGCCAGCAGCTTATCGCCCGACGGGGACCCTGAAGCTTTCTTT. It translates to CASSLSPDGDPEAFF.